The entry below gives a single T cell receptor beta chain sequence along with its context. No antigen is known for it. This entry is derived from a study of cytomegalovirus exposure and HLA in healthy donors. The V and J ends lost 4 bases and 7 bases, in that order; junction bases with no gene match: 16. Germline V gives CDR1 SGHRS, CDR2 YFSETQ. This CDR3 has 17 residues. The data were produced by immunoSEQ multiplex PCR, yet TCRdb's version contains in-frame clones alone and is incomplete. The top ten clones hold roughly 0.8% of a sample with approximately 90,000 clones, approximately 96% of them seen once. Study findings and constraints: Listed as cytomegalovirus-associated were 164 TCR beta chains. According to a later analysis, TCR clusters from the first cohort tended to co-occur in the roughly 120 validation repertoires. Despite most TCR sequences being rare, some public TCRs occurred in many donors.

The clonotype originates from a man between 18 and 29 years old in good health and CMV-seronegative. Sequencing was performed on PBMCs. The chain has TRBV5-1 and TRBJ2-1; 8 positions agree with TRBD1. The CDR3 sequence is CASSPAPDRVGGNEQFF. CDR3 DNA: TGCGCCAGCAGCCCAGCACCGGACAGGGTAGGGGGGAATGAGCAGTTCTTC.